Below, 15 T cell receptor beta chains from the same sample are listed, as sequenced in a study of T cell responses to AZD1222 COVID-19 vaccine. The repertoire was sequenced with immunoSEQ multiplex PCR; TCRdb's copy has only in-frame clones and lacks some. Of about 120,000 clones listed, approximately 94% are singletons. This material consisted of peripheral blood, taken 28 days after the second AZD1222 dose. The receptor source for this set is an adult who received the AZD1222 COVID-19 vaccine.

CDR3 sequence reads: CASTLQGDYEQYF. For the CDR3, the DNA is TGTGCCAGCACCTTACAGGGAGACTACGAGCAGTACTTC. This chain uses TRBV5-4 with TRBJ2-7, with D possibly TRBD1 on 6 matching bases. Trimming left V 6 bases short and J 3 bases short, with 13 bases between. CDR1 is SGHNT and CDR2 is YYREEE in the germline V gene (reference sequence). CDR3 size: 13 residues.

The V and J genes are TRBV20-1 and TRBJ2-3; D call uncertain. The CDR3 length is 11 residues. Germline lookup yields CDR1 DFQATT and CDR2 SNEGSKA (reference sequence). The V and J ends lost 1 base and 4 bases respectively, with 3 bases between them. The CDR3: CSARGPDTQYF. In DNA form, the CDR3 reads TGCAGTGCTAGAGGGCCAGATACGCAGTATTTT.

The DNA for the CDR3 is TGCGCCAGCAGTCCGGGACAGGGGTTCGGAAAACTGTTTTTT. It is translated as CASSPGQGFGKLFF. V is TRBV10-1 and J is TRBJ1-4, with 10 nucleotides matching TRBD1. This CDR3 comprises 14 residues. Germline trimming cut 5 bases from V and 10 bases from J; bases unmatched to any gene: 7. Looked up from germline, CDR1 is WNHNN and CDR2 is SYGVQD (reference sequence).

The rearrangement joins TRBV11-3 to TRBJ2-7, with TRBD2 as a possible D gene (5 bases). This CDR3 is 16 amino acids long. V dropped 5 bases and J dropped 1 base, with 18 bases sitting between them. Germline V lookup: CDR1 SGHNT, CDR2 YENEEA. This CDR3 is CASSARGVRGSYEQYF. The DNA for the CDR3 is TGTGCCAGCAGCGCCCGTGGGGTAAGAGGGTCCTACGAGCAGTACTTC.

This clone has just a few counts. The chain has TRBV5-4 and TRBJ1-2, with D possibly TRBD1 on 5 matching bases. The V gene lost 4 bases and the J gene lost 7 bases, with 14 bases spanning the gap. There are 13 residues in the CDR3. Germline values: CDR1 SGHNT, CDR2 YYREEE (reference sequence). The CDR3, as DNA: TGTGCCAGCAGCCAGGGCGGGGCTCCTGGCTACACCTTC. Its translation: CASSQGGAPGYTF.

The gene calls are TRBV20-1 and TRBJ1-3, with D hard to call. Trimming cost V 6 bases and J 4 bases, with 7 bases left between them. The CDR3 loop spans 11 amino acids. Germline values: CDR1 DFQATT, CDR2 SNEGSKA (reference sequence). The CDR3 DNA follows: TGCAGTGCCGATTACGGAAACACCATATATTTT. It codes for CSADYGNTIYF.

The rearrangement links TRBV9 to TRBJ2-3; the match to TRBD2 covers 8 bases. V lost 4 bases to trimming and J lost 11 bases; unmatched junction nucleotides: 6. The CDR3 has 12 amino acids. Germline V lookup: CDR1 SGDLS, CDR2 YYNGEE. CDR3 in amino acids: CASSPGGWGQYF. The CDR3 bases are TGTGCCAGCAGCCCGGGGGGGTGGGGGCAGTATTTT.

This chain uses TRBV18 with TRBJ1-4, with TRBD1 as a possible D gene (5 bases). Per the germline V gene, CDR1 is KGHSH and CDR2 is LQKENI. Trimming took 1 base from V and 3 from J, leaving 9 bases between them. CDR3 length: 15 residues. The CDR3 here is CASSPLGAANEKLFF. As DNA, the CDR3 is TGTGCCAGCTCACCACTCGGGGCGGCTAATGAAAAACTGTTTTTT.

In this sample, this clone turned up a few times. This sequence joins TRBV4-3 and TRBJ2-7, with TRBD2 as a possible D gene (6 bases). CDR1 LGHNA and CDR2 YSLEER come from the germline V gene. The CDR3 has 18 amino acids. The V end was cut by 4 bases, the J end by 1 base, with 23 bases between. CDR3 sequence reads: CASSPHLWSTGTSYEQYF. In DNA, the CDR3 is TGCGCCAGCAGCCCTCACCTTTGGAGCACCGGGACTTCCTACGAGCAGTACTTC.

The genes are TRBV7-8 and TRBJ2-7; TRBD1 might be the D (5 bases). The CDR3 contains 16 residues. With 6 bases removed from V and 0 bases from J, the gap between germline ends came to 18 bases. Germline values: CDR1 SGHVS, CDR2 FQNEAQ. The CDR3 DNA follows: TGTGCCAGCAGAGGGGATTTTATAGACGGCTCCTACGAGCAGTACTTC. This gives the protein CASRGDFIDGSYEQYF.

The rearrangement joins TRBV2 to TRBJ1-6; no firm D call. Trimming stripped 7 bases from V and 6 bases from J, with 16 bases between. This CDR3 has 15 residues. The germline V gene has CDR1 SNHLY and CDR2 FYNNEI. CDR3 protein: CASTLEGGTNSPLHF. The CDR3 DNA reads as TGTGCCAGCACCTTGGAGGGCGGAACTAATTCACCCCTCCACTTT.

The rearrangement links TRBV9 to TRBJ2-1; D gene unclear. The CDR3 is 16 amino acids. V dropped 3 bases and J dropped 7 bases, with 20 bases sitting between them. Germline V gene sequence: CDR1 SGDLS, CDR2 YYNGEE. CDR3 nucleotides: TGTGCCAGCAGCGACTCTATTGGTTCCATAAGGAATGAGCAGTTCTTC. It is translated as CASSDSIGSIRNEQFF.

The chain is built from TRBV4-3 and TRBJ1-4; 9 bases are shared with TRBD1. Germline loops: CDR1 LGHNA, CDR2 YSLEER. The CDR3 has 15 residues. V was clipped by 3 bases and J by 3 bases; unmatched bases: 2. The CDR3: CASSQGQGSNEKLFF. The CDR3 DNA is TGCGCCAGCAGCCAGGGACAGGGATCTAATGAAAAACTGTTTTTT.

The chain uses TRBV29-1 and TRBJ1-5; 7 bases are shared with TRBD1. This CDR3 comprises 13 residues. Per germline, CDR1 SQVTM and CDR2 ANQGSEA. V gave up 4 bases and J gave up 4 bases; unmatched junction bases: 4. The chain's CDR3 is CSVGQGENQPQHF. CDR3 DNA sequence: TGCAGCGTTGGACAGGGTGAGAATCAGCCCCAGCATTTT.

The rearrangement links TRBV6-6 to TRBJ1-1; a possible D gene is TRBD1 (5 bases). The CDR3 is 14 amino acids. From germline, CDR1 is MNHNY and CDR2 SVGAGI (reference sequence). V shed 0 bases and J shed 6 bases, with 11 bases lying between them. The CDR3 loop is CASSYSKDTAEAFF. In DNA form, the CDR3 reads TGTGCCAGCAGTTACTCGAAGGACACAGCTGAAGCTTTCTTT.